The following is a TCR beta chain sequence with its context. As yet, its antigen is unknown. Germline values: CDR1 SEHNR, CDR2 FQNEAQ (reference sequence). The ends were cut back, 3 bases at V and 1 base at J, with 13 bases in the middle. CDR3 length: 16 amino acids. Sequencing used immunoSEQ multiplex PCR; TCRdb keeps in-frame clones, though not all of them. The sample lists 2 million or so clones, 95% seen once, with 0.1% to 0.15% in the top ten. The record originates from a study of shared clonotypes between healthy human individuals. Study summary: Plates per donor: three CD4 naive, three CD4 memory, two CD8 naive, one CD8 memory.

Overall study findings and caveats: In having few donors, the study represented limited genetic and exposure-history diversity.

Donors comprised healthy HIV-negative adults lacking recent acute infections or vaccinations. Sample: naive CD4+ T cells sorted from blood. Described subset: CD45RA+ positively selected. This chain uses TRBV7-9 with TRBJ2-1, with D maybe TRBD1 (6 bases). The receptor was derived from a man in his late teens or twenties in good health. In nucleotides, the CDR3 is TGTGCCAGCAGCTTGGTGAGGGGGTCTTCCTACAATGAGCAGTTCTTC. Residues: CASSLVRGSSYNEQFF.